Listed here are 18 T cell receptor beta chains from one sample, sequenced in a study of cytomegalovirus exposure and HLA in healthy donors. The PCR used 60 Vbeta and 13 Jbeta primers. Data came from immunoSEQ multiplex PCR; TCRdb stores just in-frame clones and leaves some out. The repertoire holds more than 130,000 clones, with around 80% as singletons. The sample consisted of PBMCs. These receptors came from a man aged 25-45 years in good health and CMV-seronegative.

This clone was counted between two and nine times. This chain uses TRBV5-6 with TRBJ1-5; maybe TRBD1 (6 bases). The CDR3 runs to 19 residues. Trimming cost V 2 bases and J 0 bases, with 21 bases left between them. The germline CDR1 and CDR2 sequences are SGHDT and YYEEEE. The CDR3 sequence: CASSFYRGGNLHSNQPQHF. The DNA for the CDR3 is TGTGCCAGCAGCTTTTATCGAGGGGGAAACCTACATAGCAATCAGCCCCAGCATTTT.

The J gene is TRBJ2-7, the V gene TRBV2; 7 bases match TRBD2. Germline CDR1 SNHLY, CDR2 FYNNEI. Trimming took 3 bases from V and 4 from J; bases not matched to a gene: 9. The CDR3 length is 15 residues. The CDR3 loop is CASSDGAGRFYEQYF. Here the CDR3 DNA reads TGTGCCAGCAGTGACGGAGCGGGAAGGTTTTACGAGCAGTACTTC.

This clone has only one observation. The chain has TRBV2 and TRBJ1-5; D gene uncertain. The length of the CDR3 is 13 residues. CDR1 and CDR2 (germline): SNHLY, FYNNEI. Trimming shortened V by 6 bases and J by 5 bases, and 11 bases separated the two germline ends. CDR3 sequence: CASRLDGDQPQHF. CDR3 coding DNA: TGTGCCAGCAGACTGGACGGGGATCAGCCCCAGCATTTT. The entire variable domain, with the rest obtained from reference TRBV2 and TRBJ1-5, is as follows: EPEVTQTPSHQVTQMGQEVILRCVPISNHLYFYWYRQILGQKVEFLVSFYNNEISEKSEIFDDQFSVERPDGSNFTLKIRSTKLEDSAMYFCASRLDGDQPQHFGDGTRLSIL.

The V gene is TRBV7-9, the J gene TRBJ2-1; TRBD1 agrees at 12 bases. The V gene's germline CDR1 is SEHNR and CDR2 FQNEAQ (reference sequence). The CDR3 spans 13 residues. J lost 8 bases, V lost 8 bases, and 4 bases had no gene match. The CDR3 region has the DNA TGTGCCAGCTGGGACAGGGGGCAGGATGAGCAGTTCTTC. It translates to CASWDRGQDEQFF.

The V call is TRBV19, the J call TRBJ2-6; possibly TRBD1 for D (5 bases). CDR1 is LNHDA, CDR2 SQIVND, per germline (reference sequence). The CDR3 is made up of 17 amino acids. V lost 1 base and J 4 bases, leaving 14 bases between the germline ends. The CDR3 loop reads CASSIGRWGAGANVLTF. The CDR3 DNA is TGTGCCAGTAGTATAGGCCGCTGGGGCGCCGGGGCCAACGTCCTGACTTTC.

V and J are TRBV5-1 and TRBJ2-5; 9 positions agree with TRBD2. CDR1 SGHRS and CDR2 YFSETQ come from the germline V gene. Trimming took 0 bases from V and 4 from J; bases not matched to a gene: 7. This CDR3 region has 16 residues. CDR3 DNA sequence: TGCGCCAGCAGCTTGGGGGCAGCGGGGGGCCTAGAGACCCAGTACTTC. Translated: CASSLGAAGGLETQYF.

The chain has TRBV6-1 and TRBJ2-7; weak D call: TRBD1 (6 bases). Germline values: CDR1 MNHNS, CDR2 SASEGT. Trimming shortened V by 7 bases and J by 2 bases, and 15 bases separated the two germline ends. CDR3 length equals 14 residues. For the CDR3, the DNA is TGTGCCAGCAAAACCACAGGGTCGGCCTACGAGCAGTACTTC. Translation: CASKTTGSAYEQYF.

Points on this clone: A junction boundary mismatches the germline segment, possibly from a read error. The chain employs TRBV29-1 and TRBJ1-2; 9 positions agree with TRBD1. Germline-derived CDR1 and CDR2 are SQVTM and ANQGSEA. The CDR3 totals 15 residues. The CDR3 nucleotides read TGCAGCGTTGTTTATTCGGGACAGGGCATTTATGGCTACCCCTTC. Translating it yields CSVVYSGQGIYGYPF. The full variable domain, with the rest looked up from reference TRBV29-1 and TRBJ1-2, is SAVISQKPSRDICQRGTSLTIQCQVDSQVTMMFWYRQQPGQSLTLIATANQGSEATYESGFVIDKFPISRPNLTFSTLTVSNMSPEDSSIYLCSVVYSGQGIYGYPFGSGTRLTVV.

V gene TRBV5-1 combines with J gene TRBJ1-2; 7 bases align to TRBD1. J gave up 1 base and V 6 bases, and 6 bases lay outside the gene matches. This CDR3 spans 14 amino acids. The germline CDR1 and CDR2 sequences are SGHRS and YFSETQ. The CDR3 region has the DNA TGCGCCAGCAAAGGGACAGCGGATAACTATGGCTACACCTTC. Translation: CASKGTADNYGYTF. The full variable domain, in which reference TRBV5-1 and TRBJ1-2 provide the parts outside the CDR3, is KAGVTQTPRYLIKTRGQQVTLSCSPISGHRSVSWYQQTPGQGLQFLFEYFSETQRNKGNFPGRFSGRQFSNSRSEMNVSTLELGDSALYLCASKGTADNYGYTFGSGTRLTVV.

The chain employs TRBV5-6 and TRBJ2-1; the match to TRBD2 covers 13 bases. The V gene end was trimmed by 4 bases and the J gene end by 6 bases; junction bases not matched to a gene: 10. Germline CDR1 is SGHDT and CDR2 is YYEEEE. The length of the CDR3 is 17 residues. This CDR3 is CASSARTSGRPANEQFF. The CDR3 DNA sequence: TGTGCCAGCAGCGCCAGGACTAGCGGGAGACCGGCCAATGAGCAGTTCTTC.

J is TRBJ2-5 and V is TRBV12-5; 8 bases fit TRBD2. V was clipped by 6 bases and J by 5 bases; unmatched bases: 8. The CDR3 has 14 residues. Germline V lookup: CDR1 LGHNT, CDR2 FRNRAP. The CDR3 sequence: CASGTGGPAETQYF. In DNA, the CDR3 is TGTGCTAGTGGAACGGGGGGGCCCGCGGAGACCCAGTACTTC.

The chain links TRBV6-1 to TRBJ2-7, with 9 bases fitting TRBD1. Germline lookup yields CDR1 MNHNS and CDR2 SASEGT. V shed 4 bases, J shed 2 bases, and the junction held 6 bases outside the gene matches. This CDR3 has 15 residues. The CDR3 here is CASSVQGARAYEQYF. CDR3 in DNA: TGTGCCAGCAGTGTACAGGGGGCGCGGGCCTACGAGCAGTACTTC.

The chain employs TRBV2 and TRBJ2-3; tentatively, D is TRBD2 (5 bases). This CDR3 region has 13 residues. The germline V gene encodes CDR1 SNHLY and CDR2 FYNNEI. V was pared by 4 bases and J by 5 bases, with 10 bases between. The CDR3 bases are TGTGCCAGCAGTGGAGTTCGGGAAGATACGCAGTATTTT. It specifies CASSGVREDTQYF.

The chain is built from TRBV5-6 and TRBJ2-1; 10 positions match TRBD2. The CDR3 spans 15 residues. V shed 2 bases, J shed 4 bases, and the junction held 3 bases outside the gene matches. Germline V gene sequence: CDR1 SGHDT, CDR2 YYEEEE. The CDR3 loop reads CASSLLAGSYNEQFF. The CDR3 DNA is TGTGCCAGCAGCTTACTAGCGGGATCATACAATGAGCAGTTCTTC.

The CDR3 spells CASSLGSSGRVTEQYF. The CDR3 coding sequence is TGCGCCAGCAGCTTGGGATCTAGCGGGAGGGTTACCGAGCAGTACTTC. The rearrangement uses TRBV5-1 and TRBJ2-7; 12 nucleotides align to TRBD2. Trimming at V came to 0 bases and at J to 6 bases, leaving 7 bases not matched to a gene. Germline CDR1 reads SGHRS; CDR2 reads YFSETQ. The CDR3 runs 16 residues.

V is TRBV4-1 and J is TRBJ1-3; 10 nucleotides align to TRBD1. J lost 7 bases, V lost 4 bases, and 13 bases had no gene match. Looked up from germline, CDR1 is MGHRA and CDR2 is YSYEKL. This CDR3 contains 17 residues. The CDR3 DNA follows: TGCGCCAGCAGCCCCTATCCTCCGGGACAGGGGTCGAACACCATATATTTT. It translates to CASSPYPPGQGSNTIYF.

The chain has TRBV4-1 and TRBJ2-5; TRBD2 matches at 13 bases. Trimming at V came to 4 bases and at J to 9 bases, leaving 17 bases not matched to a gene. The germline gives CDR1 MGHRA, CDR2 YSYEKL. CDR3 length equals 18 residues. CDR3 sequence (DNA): TGCGCCAGCAGCCTCACGATCGGGACTAGCGGGGCCCCAGTGTCCCAGTACTTC. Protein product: CASSLTIGTSGAPVSQYF.

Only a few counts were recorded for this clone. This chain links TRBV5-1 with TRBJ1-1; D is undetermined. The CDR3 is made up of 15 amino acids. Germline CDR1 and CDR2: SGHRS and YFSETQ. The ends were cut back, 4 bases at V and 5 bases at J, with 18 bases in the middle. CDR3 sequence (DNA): TGCGCCAGCAGCCCTACCCCGTGGCGGGAGACTGAAGCTTTCTTT. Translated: CASSPTPWRETEAFF. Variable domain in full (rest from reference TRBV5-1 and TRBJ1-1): KAGVTQTPRYLIKTRGQQVTLSCSPISGHRSVSWYQQTPGQGLQFLFEYFSETQRNKGNFPGRFSGRQFSNSRSEMNVSTLELGDSALYLCASSPTPWRETEAFFGQGTRLTVV.